The 8 T cell receptor beta chains given below trace back to one sample, sequenced in a study of OX40 agonist ivuxolimab in advanced cancers. The method was immunoSEQ multiplex PCR; TCRdb's version includes in-frame clones alone and lacks a portion of them. Of 20,000 to 25,000 clones listed, roughly 84% are singletons. This specimen was CD4+ or CD8+ T cells sorted from blood, taken in a trial of the OX40 agonist ivuxolimab. The source is an adult with an advanced solid tumor such as melanoma, head and neck, liver or kidney cancer.

The chain carries TRBV2 and TRBJ2-1, with D unclear. CDR1 is SNHLY and CDR2 is FYNNEI in the germline V gene. V lost 4 bases and J lost 8, with 18 bases in between. The CDR3 sequence is 15 residues long. The CDR3: CASSVDLLGPHEQFF. The CDR3 bases are TGTGCCAGCAGTGTAGATCTATTAGGTCCCCATGAGCAGTTCTTC. The variable domain in full, with the rest retrieved from reference TRBV2 and TRBJ2-1, is EPEVTQTPSHQVTQMGQEVILRCVPISNHLYFYWYRQILGQKVEFLVSFYNNEISEKSEIFDDQFSVERPDGSNFTLKIRSTKLEDSAMYFCASSVDLLGPHEQFFGPGTRLTVL.

V is TRBV6-6 and J is TRBJ1-4; maybe TRBD1 (5 bases). In germline, CDR1 is MNHNY, CDR2 SVGAGI (reference sequence). This CDR3 is 11 amino acids long. Deletions cut 7 bases from V and 7 bases from J, with 7 bases between. CDR3 bases: TGTGCCAGCACGGGGGGTGAAAAACTGTTTTTT. Translated: CASTGGEKLFF.

The rearrangement links TRBV6-5 to TRBJ1-1, with no clear D. Germline assignment: CDR1 MNHEY and CDR2 SVGAGI. The length of the CDR3 is 12 residues. The V end was cut by 5 bases, the J end by 5 bases, with 9 bases between. The CDR3 DNA is TGTGCCAGCAGTAAAAGCGTTACTGAAGCTTTCTTT. Its translation: CASSKSVTEAFF.

The chain recombines TRBV27 with TRBJ2-7; D is uncertain. This CDR3 has 13 residues. Trimming stripped 0 bases from V and 5 bases from J, with 8 bases between. Germline V gene data show CDR1 as MNHEY and CDR2 as SMNVEV (reference sequence). CDR3 residues: CASSLSIIHEQYF. The CDR3 DNA is TGTGCCAGCAGTTTATCAATTATCCACGAGCAGTACTTC.

V usage is TRBV6-5 and J usage is TRBJ2-7; D perhaps matches TRBD1 (5 bases). Looked up from germline, CDR1 is MNHEY and CDR2 is SVGAGI. The CDR3 spans 13 residues. The ends were cut back, 2 bases at V and 6 bases at J, with 11 bases in the middle. CDR3 protein: CASSYRGLGEQYF. The DNA for the CDR3 is TGTGCCAGCAGTTACAGGGGCCTTGGCGAGCAGTACTTC.

The chain uses TRBV29-1 and TRBJ2-1; D might be TRBD2 (6 bases). CDR3 size: 15 residues. Germline lookup yields CDR1 SQVTM and CDR2 ANQGSEA. Trimming shortened V by 3 bases and J by 0 bases, and 12 bases separated the two germline ends. The CDR3 DNA reads TGCAGCGTTGACAAGCGGGCCCACTCCTACAATGAGCAGTTCTTC. As protein: CSVDKRAHSYNEQFF.

Comment on this clone: Relative to the germline gene, one junction end is altered; a read error may explain this. The J gene is TRBJ1-1, the V gene TRBV29-1; 7 bases map to TRBD1. The CDR3 extends over 14 amino acids. Germline V gene sequence: CDR1 SQVTM, CDR2 ANQGSEA. CDR3 amino acids: CSVEDRAWNTEAFF. The CDR3 DNA sequence: TGCAGCGTAGAAGACAGGGCCTGGAACACTGAAGCTTTCTTT. Full variable domain (remainder filled in from reference TRBV29-1 and TRBJ1-1): SAVISQKPSRDICQRGTSLTIQCQVDSQVTMMFWYRQQPGQSLTLIATANQGSEATYESGFVIDKFPISRPNLTFSTLTVSNMSPEDSSIYLCSVEDRAWNTEAFFGQGTRLTVV.

V and J are TRBV10-1 and TRBJ2-1; 12 bases match TRBD2. Germline V gene lookup returns CDR1 WNHNN and CDR2 SYGVQD (reference sequence). V gave up 0 bases and J gave up 2 bases; unmatched junction bases: 8. The CDR3 is 19 residues long. This CDR3 is CASSESGLAGPNPYNEQFF. The CDR3 DNA follows: TGCGCCAGCAGTGAGTCCGGACTAGCGGGGCCCAACCCCTACAATGAGCAGTTCTTC.